These 32 T cell receptor beta chains were all obtained from the same sample, sequenced in a study of CD8 T cells in Susac syndrome. After extraction with the RNeasy kit, about 0.5 to 1 ug of the RNA was reverse transcribed using random hexamers. TCRdb redid the calling of the immunoSEQ multiplex PCR reads with MiXCR, one entry per CDR3 protein. This table holds 70,000 or so distinct CDR3 sequences, about 95% found once. Material for sequencing was CD8+ T cells from PBMCs. These receptor sequences come from a human donor with multiple sclerosis.

The chain uses TRBV5-1 and TRBJ2-5; possibly TRBD1 for D (5 bases). The ends were cut back, 6 bases at V and 3 bases at J, with 12 bases in the middle. Germline CDR1 reads SGHRS; CDR2 reads YFSETQ. The CDR3 sequence is 13 residues long. The CDR3 here is CASNPDSEETQYF. For the CDR3, the DNA is TGCGCCAGCAATCCCGACAGTGAAGAGACCCAGTACTTC.

The rearrangement links TRBV27 to TRBJ2-7, with 10 bases matching TRBD2. With 5 bases clipped from V and 4 bases from J, the junction kept 8 bases outside the gene matches. The CDR3 has 15 residues. The germline V gene has CDR1 MNHEY and CDR2 SMNVEV (reference sequence). The CDR3 nucleotides read TGTGCCAGCAGTAGACTGACTAGCGGGTCTTACGAGCAGTACTTC. As protein: CASSRLTSGSYEQYF.

This chain uses TRBV7-9 with TRBJ1-1; the D gene is possibly TRBD1 (6 bases). CDR1 is SEHNR, CDR2 FQNEAQ, per germline (reference sequence). This CDR3 spans 12 amino acids. Trimming took off 5 bases at V and 7 bases at J, with 11 bases between the two ends. The CDR3 reads CASSLGTFEAFF. The CDR3, as DNA: TGTGCCAGCAGCCTAGGGACATTTGAAGCTTTCTTT.

The rearrangement links TRBV29-1 to TRBJ1-1, with a weak D call TRBD1 (5 bases). From germline, CDR1 is SQVTM and CDR2 ANQGSEA. Trimming pared 3 bases from V and 0 bases from J, leaving 17 bases between. This CDR3 is 16 amino acids long. In nucleotides, the CDR3 is TGCAGCGTTGAGGGCGGGGCAGATCAGATGAACACTGAAGCTTTCTTT. Its protein is CSVEGGADQMNTEAFF.

The chain is built from TRBV27 and TRBJ1-2; D possibly corresponds to TRBD1 (5 bases). With 1 base removed from V and 0 bases from J, the gap between germline ends came to 9 bases. The CDR3 is made up of 15 amino acids. The V gene's germline CDR1 is MNHEY and CDR2 SMNVEV (reference sequence). The CDR3 DNA reads TGTGCCAGCAGTTTATATCCAGGGCCTAACTATGGCTACACCTTC. This sequence encodes CASSLYPGPNYGYTF.

The rearrangement joins TRBV20-1 to TRBJ2-7; TRBD2 is a possible D gene (6 bases). V gave up 5 bases and J gave up 1 base, with 15 bases separating them. The CDR3 extends over 14 amino acids. From germline, CDR1 is DFQATT and CDR2 SNEGSKA (reference sequence). As DNA, the CDR3 is TGCAGTGCTCAGGAGGGGTGGATTTCCTACGAGCAGTACTTC. Translation gives CSAQEGWISYEQYF.

With regard to this clonotype: At one end, the junction sequence differs from germline, possibly due to a read error. CDR3 amino acids: CASGFGLPGPNTEAFF. DNA for the CDR3: TGTGCCAGCGGTTTTGGGCTGCCAGGACCAAACACTGAAGCTTTCTTT. The chain couples TRBV12-3 or TRBV12-4 to TRBJ1-1; D is ambiguous. The CDR3 consists of 16 residues.

The chain carries TRBV9 and TRBJ2-5; D remains unclear. This CDR3 is 11 amino acids long. Germline values: CDR1 SGDLS, CDR2 YYNGEE. Deletions cut 3 bases from V and 0 bases from J, with 0 bases between. DNA for the CDR3: TGTGCCAGCAGCGACCAAGAGACCCAGTACTTC. Protein: CASSDQETQYF.

This chain connects TRBV10-2 to TRBJ1-1; D not certain. Germline CDR1 is WSHSY and CDR2 is SAAADI. CDR3 length equals 14 residues. V shed 2 bases and J shed 0 bases, with 7 bases lying between them. The CDR3: CASSENELNTEAFF. The CDR3 nucleotides read TGCGCCAGCAGTGAGAATGAACTGAACACTGAAGCTTTCTTT.

The rearrangement links TRBV29-1 to TRBJ2-7, with 7 bases that match TRBD1. The CDR3 length is 12 residues. Trimming removed 2 bases from V and 5 bases from J; junction bases left unmatched: 3. Germline CDR1 reads SQVTM; CDR2 reads ANQGSEA. The CDR3 region has the DNA TGCAGCGTTGAAATAGGGGGCAACGAGCAGTACTTC. This translates into CSVEIGGNEQYF.

This clonotype was detected only once. J is TRBJ2-1 and V is TRBV20-1; TRBD2 matches 14 bases. J lost 3 bases, V lost 6 bases, and 7 bases had no gene match. The CDR3 consists of 16 residues. CDR1 and CDR2 (germline): DFQATT, SNEGSKA (reference sequence). As DNA, the CDR3 is TGCAGTGCCCGGGGACTAGCGGGGGCATACTACAATGAGCAGTTCTTC. As protein: CSARGLAGAYYNEQFF.

The chain is built from TRBV29-1 and TRBJ2-7, with a tentative D call TRBD1 (5 bases). The CDR3 runs 13 residues. Per the germline V gene, CDR1 is SQVTM and CDR2 is ANQGSEA. The V and J ends lost 6 bases and 1 base respectively, with 13 bases between them. CDR3 in amino acids: CSVTPGPSYEQYF. The CDR3 DNA reads as TGCAGCGTCACACCAGGGCCGTCCTACGAGCAGTACTTC.

This chain uses TRBV4-3 with TRBJ2-5; TRBD1 might be the D (6 bases). Germline CDR1 reads LGHNA; CDR2 reads YSLEER. The CDR3 covers 18 residues. V dropped 0 bases and J dropped 4 bases, with 21 bases sitting between them. CDR3 loop: CASSQDAPLQGPTETQYF. The CDR3 bases are TGCGCCAGCAGCCAAGACGCCCCGCTACAGGGTCCTACAGAGACCCAGTACTTC.

The V and J genes are TRBV6-2 or TRBV6-3 and TRBJ2-5; 7 bases are shared with TRBD2. The V and J ends lost 2 bases and 3 bases, in that order; junction bases with no gene match: 0. This CDR3 has 13 amino acids. CDR1 is MNHEY and CDR2 is SVGEGT in the germline V gene. CDR3 region: CASSYLAEETQYF. As DNA, the CDR3 is TGTGCCAGCAGTTACCTAGCGGAAGAGACCCAGTACTTC.

The chain links TRBV30 to TRBJ2-1, with D possibly TRBD2 on 5 matching bases. The CDR3 has 15 amino acids. The germline gives CDR1 GTSNPN, CDR2 SVGIG (reference sequence). The germline V and J ends were trimmed by 2 bases and 0 bases, with 11 bases remaining between them. CDR3 sequence: CAWSPGGSSYNEQFF. CDR3 in DNA: TGTGCCTGGAGTCCTGGAGGTAGCTCCTACAATGAGCAGTTCTTC.

This rearrangement joins TRBV4-1 to TRBJ2-2; 7 nucleotides line up with TRBD1. J was trimmed by 3 bases and V by 2 bases; bases with no gene match: 3. Germline CDR1 MGHRA, CDR2 YSYEKL. CDR3 length equals 15 residues. The CDR3 here is CASSQKGADTGELFF. For the CDR3, the DNA is TGCGCCAGCAGCCAAAAGGGGGCAGACACCGGGGAGCTGTTTTTT.

Written as DNA, the CDR3 is TGTGCCAGCCGGCCCCGGGACGACACAGATACGCAGTATTTT. It codes for CASRPRDDTDTQYF. The chain links TRBV2 to TRBJ2-3; either TRBD1 or TRBD2 may fit D (5 bases each). In germline, CDR1 is SNHLY, CDR2 FYNNEI. Trimming took 8 bases from V and 2 from J, leaving 14 bases between them. The CDR3 totals 14 residues.

The V and J genes are TRBV29-1 and TRBJ1-1; 7 nucleotides align to TRBD1. Germline V gene sequence: CDR1 SQVTM, CDR2 ANQGSEA. CDR3 size: 14 residues. V gave up 2 bases and J gave up 0 bases; unmatched junction bases: 3. The CDR3 DNA reads as TGCAGCGTTGAATTGGGACAGCTGAACACTGAAGCTTTCTTT. Translating gives CSVELGQLNTEAFF.

This chain connects TRBV6-6 to TRBJ1-2, with D possibly being TRBD1 (6 bases). Trimming shortened V by 5 bases and J by 1 base, and 14 bases separated the two germline ends. The CDR3 is 15 amino acids. Germline V CDR1 and CDR2: MNHNY, SVGAGI (reference sequence). The CDR3 coding sequence is TGTGCCAGCAGTGACGGACAGTTTTTTAACTATGGCTACACCTTC. Its translation: CASSDGQFFNYGYTF.

The V gene is TRBV5-1, the J gene TRBJ2-7; 9 nucleotides align to TRBD1. The CDR3 is 15 amino acids. From germline, CDR1 is SGHRS and CDR2 YFSETQ. J gave up 1 base and V 3 bases, and 5 bases lay outside the gene matches. The CDR3 protein is CASSWTGAISYEQYF. The DNA for the CDR3 is TGCGCCAGCAGCTGGACAGGGGCGATTTCCTACGAGCAGTACTTC. Filled out from reference TRBV5-1 and TRBJ2-7, the complete variable domain reads KAGVTQTPRYLIKTRGQQVTLSCSPISGHRSVSWYQQTPGQGLQFLFEYFSETQRNKGNFPGRFSGRQFSNSRSEMNVSTLELGDSALYLCASSWTGAISYEQYFGPGTRLTVT.

The gene calls are TRBV27 and TRBJ2-7, with D perhaps given as TRBD1 or TRBD2 (5 bases each). The ends were cut back, 6 bases at V and 3 bases at J, with 15 bases in the middle. Germline loops: CDR1 MNHEY, CDR2 SMNVEV (reference sequence). The CDR3 consists of 14 residues. The CDR3 DNA follows: TGTGCCAGCAGCCCTGGGACGGGGATCTACGAGCAGTACTTC. Translation: CASSPGTGIYEQYF.

This chain uses TRBV29-1 with TRBJ1-2, with TRBD1 matching 12 bases. V shed 2 bases and J 2 bases; nucleotides not matched to a gene: 3. From germline, CDR1 is SQVTM and CDR2 ANQGSEA. The CDR3 runs 15 residues. The CDR3 bases are TGCAGCGTTGAACCGGGACAGGGGGCGAACTATGGCTACACCTTC. This codes for CSVEPGQGANYGYTF. Full variable domain (remainder filled in from reference TRBV29-1 and TRBJ1-2): SAVISQKPSRDICQRGTSLTIQCQVDSQVTMMFWYRQQPGQSLTLIATANQGSEATYESGFVIDKFPISRPNLTFSTLTVSNMSPEDSSIYLCSVEPGQGANYGYTFGSGTRLTVV.

The chain uses TRBV7-9 and TRBJ2-7; D might be TRBD1 or TRBD2, each matching 5 bases. CDR3 length: 16 amino acids. Trimming took 5 bases from V and 2 from J, leaving 19 bases between them. From germline, CDR1 is SEHNR and CDR2 FQNEAQ (reference sequence). The DNA for the CDR3 is TGTGCCAGCAGCCTACCCCTTACCGGGGACCCCTACGAGCAGTACTTC. Amino acid sequence: CASSLPLTGDPYEQYF.

The chain carries TRBV4-3 and TRBJ2-6; no reliable D call. Between the trimmed V and J ends, which lost 5 bases and 0 bases, there was a span of 14 bases. This CDR3 is 17 amino acids long. Germline CDR1 reads LGHNA; CDR2 reads YSLEER. For the CDR3, the DNA is TGCGCCAGCAGCTCCAACCGACTGAACTCTGGGGCCAACGTCCTGACTTTC. It encodes CASSSNRLNSGANVLTF.

This clonotype has only one observation. This chain links TRBV29-1 with TRBJ2-3; D is unresolved. CDR1 is SQVTM and CDR2 is ANQGSEA in the germline V gene. This CDR3 is 11 amino acids long. V dropped 6 bases and J dropped 1 base, with 5 bases sitting between them. CDR3 in amino acids: CSVLGTDTQYF. The CDR3 region has the DNA TGCAGCGTCCTGGGCACAGATACGCAGTATTTT.

The gene calls are TRBV6-1 and TRBJ1-2; D is possibly TRBD1 (5 bases). Trimming removed 6 bases at V and 6 bases at J, with 26 bases between. The CDR3 loop spans 17 amino acids. The germline CDR1 and CDR2 sequences are MNHNS and SASEGT. CDR3 in amino acids: CASSRSQGENLEDGYTF. CDR3 DNA: TGTGCCAGCAGCCGCTCCCAAGGGGAAAACCTGGAGGATGGCTACACCTTC.

This chain connects TRBV6-1 to TRBJ2-7, with D maybe TRBD1 (6 bases). From germline, CDR1 is MNHNS and CDR2 SASEGT. With 6 bases removed from V and 0 bases from J, the gap between germline ends came to 9 bases. The CDR3 has 13 amino acids. CDR3 amino acids: CASSGDNSYEQYF. For the CDR3, the DNA is TGTGCCAGCAGCGGGGACAACTCCTACGAGCAGTACTTC.

This chain links TRBV7-2 with TRBJ1-2, with TRBD1 matching over 7 bases. With V trimmed by 0 bases and J by 4 bases, 2 bases remained unmatched. Germline CDR1 is SGHTA and CDR2 is FQGNSA. The CDR3 is 14 amino acids. CDR3 region: CASSLARDSYGYTF. In nucleotides, the CDR3 is TGTGCCAGCAGCTTAGCGAGGGACAGCTATGGCTACACCTTC.

The chain uses TRBV4-1 and TRBJ1-2; D gene unclear. Trimming cost V 0 bases and J 4 bases, with 12 bases left between them. In germline, CDR1 is MGHRA, CDR2 YSYEKL. This CDR3 has 15 amino acids. The CDR3 is CASSQEGRRVYGYTF. For the CDR3, the DNA is TGCGCCAGCAGCCAAGAGGGAAGAAGAGTCTATGGCTACACCTTC.

Here the CDR3 DNA reads TGCAGCGTCGATAATAGGGACCGATCCTACGAGCAGTACTTC. As protein: CSVDNRDRSYEQYF. The V call is TRBV29-1, the J call TRBJ2-7, with D perhaps matching TRBD1 or TRBD2 (5 bases each). The germline CDR1 and CDR2 sequences are SQVTM and ANQGSEA. CDR3 size: 14 residues. The germline V and J ends were trimmed by 6 bases and 1 base, with 16 bases remaining between them.

The V gene is TRBV30, the J gene TRBJ2-2; no clear D. The V gene's germline CDR1 is GTSNPN and CDR2 SVGIG (reference sequence). Deletions cut 1 base from V and 6 bases from J, with 6 bases between. This CDR3 contains 12 residues. The CDR3 DNA is TGTGCCTGGAGTGGAACGGCCGGGGAGCTGTTTTTT. Translating gives CAWSGTAGELFF.

This chain connects TRBV7-9 to TRBJ2-7, with D tentatively TRBD1 (6 bases). Germline-derived CDR1 and CDR2 are SEHNR and FQNEAQ (reference sequence). The CDR3 totals 13 residues. The ends were cut back, 7 bases at V and 4 bases at J, with 14 bases in the middle. CDR3 bases: TGTGCCAGCACCCAGGACAGTTTTTACGAGCAGTACTTC. Protein: CASTQDSFYEQYF.